At least ten counts were recorded for the clone carrying this T cell receptor beta chain. The data are from a study of Graves' ophthalmopathy and Graves' hyperthyroidism. In the study overall: Untreated patients at initial diagnosis provided peripheral blood.

By definition, stable hyperthyroidism involved no ophthalmopathy within 18 months of follow-up. New diagnoses, under 2 months' duration, and ages 18 to 65 characterized the hyperthyroidism patients. V was clipped by 7 bases and J by 0 bases, with 13 bases between them. The CDR3 totals 14 residues. The germline V gene encodes CDR1 MNHEY and CDR2 SVGEGT. The authors amplified TCR beta CDR3 regions, and they did so from RNA transcripts for repertoire sequencing. HTBI primers primed a first-round RT-PCR, and a second-round multiplex PCR followed. TCRdb independently ran MiXCR on the multiplex PCR reads; one entry per CDR3 protein. This repertoire shows a few hundred thousand distinct CDR3 sequences, 21% found once; its top ten account for 2.5% to 3.5%.

This clonotype originated in a young woman with stable Graves' hyperthyroidism. Sequencing was carried out using peripheral blood. The genes are TRBV6-2 or TRBV6-3 and TRBJ2-7; a possible D gene is TRBD2 (5 bases). The CDR3 sequence is CASTEVLSSYEQYF. The CDR3 DNA is TGTGCCAGCACGGAGGTCCTGAGCTCCTACGAGCAGTACTTC.